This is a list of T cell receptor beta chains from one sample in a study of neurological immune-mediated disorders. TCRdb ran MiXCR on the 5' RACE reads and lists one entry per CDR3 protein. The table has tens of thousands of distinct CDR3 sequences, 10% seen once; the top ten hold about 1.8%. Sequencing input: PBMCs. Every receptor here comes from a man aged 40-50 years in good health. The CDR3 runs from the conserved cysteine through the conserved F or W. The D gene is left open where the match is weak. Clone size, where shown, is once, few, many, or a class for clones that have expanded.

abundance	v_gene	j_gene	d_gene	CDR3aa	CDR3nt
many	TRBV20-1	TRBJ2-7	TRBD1	CSARDRLQGGYEQYF	TGCAGTGCTAGAGATCGGTTACAGGGGGGCTACGAGCAGTACTTC
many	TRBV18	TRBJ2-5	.	CASSPGEVQETQYF	TGTGCCAGCTCACCCGGGGAAGTCCAAGAGACCCAGTACTTC
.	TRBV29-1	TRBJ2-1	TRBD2	CSVPTTSGSGFF	TGCAGCGTTCCGACTACTAGCGGGTCCGGGTTCTTC
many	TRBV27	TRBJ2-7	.	CASGTQGPYEQYF	TGTGCCAGCGGGACCCAGGGGCCCTACGAGCAGTACTTC
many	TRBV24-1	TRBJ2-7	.	CATSVGSGAEQYF	TGTGCCACCAGTGTTGGTTCGGGGGCGGAGCAGTACTTC
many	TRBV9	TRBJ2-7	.	CASSPTTGRGSYEQYF	TGTGCCAGCAGCCCCACTACAGGGAGGGGCTCCTACGAGCAGTACTTC
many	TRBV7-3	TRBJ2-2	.	CASSLGPGLCNTGELFF	TGTGCCAGCAGCTTAGGTCCGGGACTTTGTAACACCGGGGAGCTGTTTTTT
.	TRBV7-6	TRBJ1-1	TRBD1	CASSSPGTEGTEAFF	TGTGCCAGCAGCTCGCCCGGGACAGAGGGAACTGAAGCTTTCTTT
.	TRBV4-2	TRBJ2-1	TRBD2	CASSQDSTSGTYNEQFF	TGTGCCAGCAGCCAGGATTCGACTAGCGGAACCTACAATGAGCAGTTCTTC
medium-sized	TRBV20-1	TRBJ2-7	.	CSAKGRTDEQYF	TGCAGTGCTAAAGGGCGGACCGACGAGCAGTACTTC
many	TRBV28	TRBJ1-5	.	CASSRTFRAYQPQHF	TGTGCCAGCAGTCGTACCTTCAGGGCGTACCAGCCCCAGCATTTT
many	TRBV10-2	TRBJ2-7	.	CASSPPPNSYEQYF	TGCGCCAGCAGCCCCCCGCCAAACTCCTACGAGCAGTACTTC
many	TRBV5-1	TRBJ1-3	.	CASSAGFSGNTIYF	TGCGCCAGCAGCGCGGGGTTTTCTGGAAACACCATATATTTT
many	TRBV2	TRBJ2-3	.	CASSDFGVPLDTQYF	TGTGCCAGCAGTGATTTCGGCGTTCCGCTGGATACGCAGTATTTT
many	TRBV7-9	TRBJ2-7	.	CASSLDGMREQYF	TGTGCCAGCAGCTTAGATGGAATGCGCGAGCAGTACTTC
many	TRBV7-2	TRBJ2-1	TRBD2	CASSPNGRWNEQFF	TGTGCCAGCAGCCCAAACGGGAGGTGGAATGAGCAGTTCTTC
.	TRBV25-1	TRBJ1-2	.	CASSLGGAYGYTF	TGTGCCAGCAGCCTTGGGGGGGCCTATGGCTACACCTTC
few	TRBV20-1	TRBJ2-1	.	CSARDLGLPHNEQFF	TGCAGTGCTAGAGATCTAGGCCTTCCCCACAATGAGCAGTTCTTC
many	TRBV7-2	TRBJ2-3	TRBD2	CASSSSGGESDTQYF	TGTGCCAGCAGCTCTAGCGGGGGGGAGTCAGATACGCAGTATTTT
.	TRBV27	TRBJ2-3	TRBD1	CASSVQGVTDTQYF	TGTGCCAGCAGTGTACAGGGGGTCACAGATACGCAGTATTTT
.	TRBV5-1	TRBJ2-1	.	CASSLVALYEQFF	TGCGCCAGCAGCTTGGTAGCCCTCTATGAGCAGTTCTTC
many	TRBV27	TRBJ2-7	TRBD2	CASSSIPTAGDYEQYF	TGTGCCAGCAGTTCGATTCCGACAGCGGGAGACTACGAGCAGTACTTC
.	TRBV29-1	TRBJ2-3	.	CSVDVGDTLYF	TGCAGCGTTGACGTGGGAGATACGCTGTATTTT
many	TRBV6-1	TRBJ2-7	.	CASSGDGAPQQYF	TGTGCCAGCAGTGGGGACGGAGCTCCTCAGCAGTACTTC
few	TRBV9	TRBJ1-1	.	CASSALGGATEAFF	TGTGCCAGCAGCGCTCTGGGTGGGGCGACTGAAGCTTTCTTT
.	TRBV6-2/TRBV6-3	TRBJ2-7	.	CASSSTSGGLYEQYF	TGTGCCAGCAGTTCCACCAGCGGAGGTCTCTACGAGCAGTACTTC
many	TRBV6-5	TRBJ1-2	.	CASSSDPGKKRNGYTF	TGTGCCAGCAGTTCTGATCCGGGAAAGAAGAGGAATGGCTACACCTTC
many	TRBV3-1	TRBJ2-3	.	CASSQGPVPTDTQYF	TGTGCCAGCAGCCAAGGCCCCGTCCCCACAGATACGCAGTATTTT
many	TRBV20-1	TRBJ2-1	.	CSANLGRDNEQFF	TGCAGTGCTAACCTTGGGCGGGACAATGAGCAGTTCTTC
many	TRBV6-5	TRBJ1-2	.	CASSFQGIYGYTF	TGTGCCAGCAGTTTTCAGGGGATCTATGGCTACACCTTC
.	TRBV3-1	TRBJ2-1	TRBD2	CASSPYPLAAHNEQFF	TGTGCCAGCAGCCCCTACCCACTAGCGGCCCACAATGAGCAGTTCTTC
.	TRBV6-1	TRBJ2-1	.	CASTRLQGIGNEQFF	TGTGCCAGCACCCGATTGCAGGGGATCGGCAATGAGCAGTTCTTC
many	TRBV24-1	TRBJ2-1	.	CATSDLRNRDNNEQFF	TGTGCCACCAGTGATTTGCGAAATAGGGACAACAATGAGCAGTTCTTC
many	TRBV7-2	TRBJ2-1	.	CASSLVARGRNEQFF	TGTGCCAGCAGCTTAGTAGCTCGGGGGAGAAATGAGCAGTTCTTC
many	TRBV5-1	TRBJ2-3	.	CASSLSGNRGGDTQYF	TGCGCCAGCAGCTTGAGTGGGAACAGGGGAGGAGATACGCAGTATTTT
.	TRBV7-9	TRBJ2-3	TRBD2	CASSFYPGLAEDTDTQYF	TGTGCCAGCAGCTTTTACCCGGGACTAGCGGAAGACACAGATACGCAGTATTTT
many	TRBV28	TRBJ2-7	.	CASQGRAYEQYF	TGTGCCAGCCAGGGCAGGGCCTACGAGCAGTACTTC
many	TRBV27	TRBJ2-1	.	CASARASYNEQFF	TGTGCCAGCGCCCGGGCCTCCTACAATGAGCAGTTCTTC
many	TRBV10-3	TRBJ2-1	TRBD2	CAIKSQAGGGNEQFF	TGTGCCATCAAAAGTCAAGCGGGAGGGGGGAATGAGCAGTTCTTC
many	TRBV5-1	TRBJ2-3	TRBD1	CASSLEGAYHTDTQYF	TGCGCCAGCAGCTTGGAGGGGGCTTACCACACAGATACGCAGTATTTT
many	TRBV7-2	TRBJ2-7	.	CASSLIGSPSSYEQYF	TGTGCCAGCAGCTTGATCGGGAGCCCGAGCTCCTACGAGCAGTACTTC
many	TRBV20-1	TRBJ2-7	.	CSAPQPGQYYEQYF	TGCAGTGCTCCGCAACCGGGCCAATACTACGAGCAGTACTTC
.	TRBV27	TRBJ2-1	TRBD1	CASSSQGVYNEQFF	TGTGCCAGCAGTTCGCAGGGGGTCTACAATGAGCAGTTCTTC
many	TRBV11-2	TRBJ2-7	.	CASSLSDTTSYEQYF	TGTGCCAGCAGCTTATCGGACACCACCTCCTACGAGCAGTACTTC
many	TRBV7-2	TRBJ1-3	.	CASSFLRESGNTIYF	TGTGCCAGCAGCTTCCTCAGGGAATCTGGAAACACCATATATTTT
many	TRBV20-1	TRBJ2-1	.	CSARVPPQLVVLNEQFF	TGCAGTGCTAGAGTGCCCCCACAATTAGTAGTCCTCAATGAGCAGTTCTTC
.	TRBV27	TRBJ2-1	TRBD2	CASSRLVLSGSVTDEQFF	TGTGCCAGCAGCCGCCTTGTCCTGAGCGGGAGTGTCACCGATGAGCAGTTCTTC
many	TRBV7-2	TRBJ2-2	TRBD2	CASSLLAGATGELFF	TGTGCCAGCAGCTTACTAGCGGGAGCCACCGGGGAGCTGTTTTTT
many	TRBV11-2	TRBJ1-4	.	CASSFTGALNEKLFF	TGTGCCAGCAGCTTTACGGGGGCCTTGAATGAAAAACTGTTTTTT